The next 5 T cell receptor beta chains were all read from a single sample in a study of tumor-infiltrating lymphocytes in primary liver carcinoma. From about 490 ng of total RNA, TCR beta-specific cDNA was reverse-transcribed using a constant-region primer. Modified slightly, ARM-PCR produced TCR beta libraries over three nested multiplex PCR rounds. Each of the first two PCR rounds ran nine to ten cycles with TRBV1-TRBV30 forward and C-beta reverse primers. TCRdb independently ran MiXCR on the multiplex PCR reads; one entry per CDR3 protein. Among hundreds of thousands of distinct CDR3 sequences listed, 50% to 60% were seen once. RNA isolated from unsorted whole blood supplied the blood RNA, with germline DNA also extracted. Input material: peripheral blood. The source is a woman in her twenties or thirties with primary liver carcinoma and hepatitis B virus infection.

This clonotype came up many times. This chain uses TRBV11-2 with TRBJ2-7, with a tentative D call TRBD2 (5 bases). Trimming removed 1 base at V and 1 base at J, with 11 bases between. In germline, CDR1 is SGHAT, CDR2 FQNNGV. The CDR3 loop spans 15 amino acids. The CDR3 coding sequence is TGTGCCAGCAGCTTAGGAGCGGCCGTTTCCTACGAGCAGTACTTC. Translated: CASSLGAAVSYEQYF.

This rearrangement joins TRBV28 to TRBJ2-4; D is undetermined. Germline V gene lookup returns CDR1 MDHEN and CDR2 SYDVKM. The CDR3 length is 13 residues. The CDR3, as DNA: TGTGTCGTGGGCGAGTATACCAAAAATATTAAGTACTTC. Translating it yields CVVGEYTKNIKYF. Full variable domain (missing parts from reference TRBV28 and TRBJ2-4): DVKVTQSSRYLVKRTGEKVFLECVQDMDHENMFWYRQDPGLGLRLIYFSYDVKMKEKGDIPEGYSVSREKKERFSLILESASTNQTSMYLCVVGEYTKNIKYFGAGTRLSVL.

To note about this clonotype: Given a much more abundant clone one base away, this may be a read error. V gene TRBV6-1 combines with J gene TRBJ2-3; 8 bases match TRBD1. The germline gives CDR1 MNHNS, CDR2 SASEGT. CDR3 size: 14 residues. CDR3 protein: CASIKQGGTGTQYF. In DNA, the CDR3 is TGTGCCAGCATCAAACAGGGGGGCACAGGTACGCAGTATTTT.

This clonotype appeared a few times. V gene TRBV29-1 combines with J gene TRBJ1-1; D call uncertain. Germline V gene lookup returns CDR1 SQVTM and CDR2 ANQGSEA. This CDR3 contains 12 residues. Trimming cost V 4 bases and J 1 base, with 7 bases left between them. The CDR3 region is CSVGGGNTEAFF. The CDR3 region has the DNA TGCAGCGTTGGAGGAGGGAACACTGAAGCTTTCTTT.

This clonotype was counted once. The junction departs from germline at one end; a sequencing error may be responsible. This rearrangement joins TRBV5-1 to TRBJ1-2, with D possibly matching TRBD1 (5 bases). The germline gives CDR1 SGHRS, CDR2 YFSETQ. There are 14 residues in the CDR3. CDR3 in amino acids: CVSSFGDGSYGYTF. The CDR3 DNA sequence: TGCGTCAGCAGCTTTGGGGACGGATCCTATGGCTACACCTTC.